This T cell receptor (beta chain) is from a study of T-cell reconstitution after alpha-beta-depleted transplantation in children. Regarding this clonotype: Given a much more abundant clone one base away, this may be a read error.

Trimming left V 5 bases short and J 9 bases short, with 17 bases between. The CDR3 has 14 residues. The germline V gene encodes CDR1 MNHNS and CDR2 SASEGT. Unique molecular identifiers were incorporated during preparation of the TCRbeta library. One entry per CDR3 protein results from TCRdb running MiXCR on the PCR reads. The repertoire holds about 640,000 distinct CDR3 sequences, with approximately 16% as singletons. The chain couples TRBV6-1 to TRBJ2-1; no definite D call. This clonotype was obtained from a human donor who donated a stem cell graft to a child with acute myeloid leukemia. Source: PBMCs from the stem cell graft donor, taken from the stem cell graft. The CDR3 coding sequence is TGTGCCAGCAGTCGGACGAAGGGCTCGCCTGAGCAGTTCTTC. Translation: CASSRTKGSPEQFF.